This TCR beta chain is drawn from a study of CD8 T cells in ankylosing spondylitis. Study results and caveats: The study identified a TCR beta motif of eight highly homologous variants that appeared characteristic of ankylosing spondylitis blood.

The CDR3 totals 13 residues. CDR1 and CDR2 from the germline V gene are SGHKS and YYEKEE (reference sequence). V was pared by 0 bases and J by 9 bases, with 10 bases between. MiXCR was run by TCRdb on the 5' RACE reads, yielding one entry per CDR3 protein. Of around 430,000 distinct CDR3 sequences detected, under 20% appear once; the ten largest clones hold approximately 1%. This clonotype was counted only a few times. Its specificity is not known. Sequencing was performed on blood, either unsorted or a sorted T cell fraction (not recorded which). The V and J genes are TRBV5-5 and TRBJ2-1; the D is unclear. This TCR derives from a male donor with ankylosing spondylitis. CDR3 loop: CASSLVRSSEQFF. The CDR3 DNA is TGTGCCAGCAGCTTGGTACGAAGCAGTGAGCAGTTCTTC.